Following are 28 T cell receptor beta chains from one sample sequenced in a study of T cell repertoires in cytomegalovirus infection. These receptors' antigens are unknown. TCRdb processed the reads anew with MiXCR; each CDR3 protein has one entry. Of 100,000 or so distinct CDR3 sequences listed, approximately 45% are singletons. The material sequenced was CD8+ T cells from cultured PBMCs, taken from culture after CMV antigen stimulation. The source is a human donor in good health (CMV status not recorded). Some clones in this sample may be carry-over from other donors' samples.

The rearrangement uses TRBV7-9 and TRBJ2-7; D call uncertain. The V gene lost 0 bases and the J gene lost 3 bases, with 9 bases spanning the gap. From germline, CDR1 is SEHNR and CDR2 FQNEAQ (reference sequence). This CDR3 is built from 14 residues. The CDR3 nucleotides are TGTGCCAGCAGCTTAGCGGAAGGGTACTACGAGCAGTACTTC. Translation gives CASSLAEGYYEQYF.

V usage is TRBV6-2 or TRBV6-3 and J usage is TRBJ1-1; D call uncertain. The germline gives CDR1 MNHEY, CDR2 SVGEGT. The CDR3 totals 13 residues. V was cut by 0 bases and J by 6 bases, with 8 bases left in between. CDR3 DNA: TGTGCCAGCAGTTACTCGGCTCAAGCTGAAGCTTTCTTT. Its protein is CASSYSAQAEAFF.

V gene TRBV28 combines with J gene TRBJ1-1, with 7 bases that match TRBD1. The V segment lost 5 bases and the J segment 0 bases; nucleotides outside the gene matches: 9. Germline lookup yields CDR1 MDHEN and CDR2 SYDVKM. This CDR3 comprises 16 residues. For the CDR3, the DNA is TGTGCCAGCAGTCCTTGGACAGGCGTGATGAACACTGAAGCTTTCTTT. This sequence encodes CASSPWTGVMNTEAFF.

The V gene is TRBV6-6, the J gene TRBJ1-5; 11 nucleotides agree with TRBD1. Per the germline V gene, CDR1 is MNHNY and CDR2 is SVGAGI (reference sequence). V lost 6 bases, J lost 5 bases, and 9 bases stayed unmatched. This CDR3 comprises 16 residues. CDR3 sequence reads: CASSPPGTGGHQPQHF. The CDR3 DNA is TGTGCCAGCAGCCCCCCCGGGACAGGGGGACATCAGCCCCAGCATTTT.

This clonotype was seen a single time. CDR3 loop: CASSPPIGGGGEQYF. CDR3 DNA: TGTGCCAGCAGCCCACCTATCGGGGGAGGGGGGGAGCAGTACTTC. The genes are TRBV7-6 and TRBJ2-7; D is perhaps TRBD2 (7 bases). V lost 5 bases, J lost 7 bases, and 21 bases lay in between. The length of the CDR3 is 15 residues. Germline values: CDR1 SGHVS, CDR2 FNYEAQ. Full variable domain (outside the CDR3, taken from reference TRBV7-6 and TRBJ2-7): GAGVSQSPRYKVTKRGQDVALRCDPISGHVSLYWYRQALGQGPEFLTYFNYEAQQDKSGLPNDRFSAERPEGSISTLTIQRTEQRDSAMYRCASSPPIGGGGEQYFGPGTRLTVT.

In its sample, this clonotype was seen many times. The CDR3 DNA follows: TGCGCCAGCAGCTTTAGCGGGAGCACAGATACGCAGTATTTT. Its protein is CASSFSGSTDTQYF. This rearrangement joins TRBV4-1 to TRBJ2-3; 7 nucleotides align to TRBD2. This CDR3 is built from 14 residues. Germline lookup yields CDR1 MGHRA and CDR2 YSYEKL. The ends lost 5 bases at V and 0 bases at J; junction bases unmatched: 2.

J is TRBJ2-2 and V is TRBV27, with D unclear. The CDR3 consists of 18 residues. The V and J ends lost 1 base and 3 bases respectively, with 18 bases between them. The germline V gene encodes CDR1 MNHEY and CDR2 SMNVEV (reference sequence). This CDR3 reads CASSLLWTATLDTGELFF. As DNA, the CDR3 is TGTGCCAGCAGTTTATTATGGACCGCCACACTTGACACCGGGGAGCTGTTTTTT.

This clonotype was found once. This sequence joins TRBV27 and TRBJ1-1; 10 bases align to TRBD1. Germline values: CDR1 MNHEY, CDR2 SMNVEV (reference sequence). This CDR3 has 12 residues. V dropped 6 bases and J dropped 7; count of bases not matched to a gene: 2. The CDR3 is CASRGQGFEAFF. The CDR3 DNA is TGTGCCAGCAGGGGACAGGGGTTTGAAGCTTTCTTT.

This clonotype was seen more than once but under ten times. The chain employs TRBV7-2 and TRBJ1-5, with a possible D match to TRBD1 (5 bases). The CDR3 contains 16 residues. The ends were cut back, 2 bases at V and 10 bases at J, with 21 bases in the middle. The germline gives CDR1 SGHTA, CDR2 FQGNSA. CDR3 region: CASSLLLSGDRVPQHF. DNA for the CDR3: TGTGCCAGCAGCTTATTGTTGTCGGGGGACCGAGTACCCCAGCATTTT. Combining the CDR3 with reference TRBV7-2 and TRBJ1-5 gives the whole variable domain GAGVSQSPSNKVTEKGKDVELRCDPISGHTALYWYRQSLGQGLEFLIYFQGNSAPDKSGLPSDRFSAERTGGSVSTLTIQRTQQEDSAVYLCASSLLLSGDRVPQHFGDGTRLSIL.

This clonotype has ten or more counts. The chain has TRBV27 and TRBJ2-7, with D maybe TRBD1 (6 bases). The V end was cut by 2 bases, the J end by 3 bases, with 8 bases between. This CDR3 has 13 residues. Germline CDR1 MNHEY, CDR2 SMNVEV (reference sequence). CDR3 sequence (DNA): TGTGCCAGCAGTTTAACAGGGCTCTACGAGCAGTACTTC. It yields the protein CASSLTGLYEQYF.

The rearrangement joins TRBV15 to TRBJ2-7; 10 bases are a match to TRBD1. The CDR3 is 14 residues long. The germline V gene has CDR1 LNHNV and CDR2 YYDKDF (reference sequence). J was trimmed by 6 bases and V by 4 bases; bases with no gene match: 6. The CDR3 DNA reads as TGTGCCACCAGCAATCGGGACAGGGGAGGCGAGCAGTACTTC. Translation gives CATSNRDRGGEQYF.

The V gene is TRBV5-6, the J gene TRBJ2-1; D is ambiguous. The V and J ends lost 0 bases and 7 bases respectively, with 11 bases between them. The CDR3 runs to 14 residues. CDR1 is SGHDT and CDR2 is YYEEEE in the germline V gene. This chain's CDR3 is CASSLVSLGNEQFF. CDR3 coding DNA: TGTGCCAGCAGCTTGGTGTCCCTGGGAAATGAGCAGTTCTTC.

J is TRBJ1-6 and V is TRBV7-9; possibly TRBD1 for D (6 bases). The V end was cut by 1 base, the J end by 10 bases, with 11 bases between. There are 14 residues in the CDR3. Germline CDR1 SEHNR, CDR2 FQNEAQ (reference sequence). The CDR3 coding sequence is TGTGCCAGCAGCTTAGAGGGGGTATGGTCACCCCTCCACTTT. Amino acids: CASSLEGVWSPLHF.

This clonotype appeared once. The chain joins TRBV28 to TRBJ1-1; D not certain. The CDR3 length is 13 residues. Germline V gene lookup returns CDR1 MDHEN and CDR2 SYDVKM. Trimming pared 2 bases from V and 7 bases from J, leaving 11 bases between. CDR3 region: CASSLIRAGEAFF. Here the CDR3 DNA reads TGTGCCAGCAGTTTAATTCGGGCTGGTGAAGCTTTCTTT.

The CDR3 loop reads CASSAQGLAGENEQFF. The DNA of the CDR3 is TGTGCCAGCAGCGCACAGGGACTAGCGGGGGAAAATGAGCAGTTCTTC. The chain combines TRBV7-9 with TRBJ2-1; 14 nucleotides match TRBD2. V lost 5 bases to trimming and J lost 7 bases; unmatched junction nucleotides: 7. Germline-derived CDR1 and CDR2 are SEHNR and FQNEAQ (reference sequence). CDR3 length: 16 amino acids. The full variable domain, in which reference TRBV7-9 and TRBJ2-1 provide the parts outside the CDR3, is DTGVSQNPRHKITKRGQNVTFRCDPISEHNRLYWYRQTLGQGPEFLTYFQNEAQLEKSRLLSDRFSAERPKGSFSTLEIQRTEQGDSAMYLCASSAQGLAGENEQFFGPGTRLTVL.

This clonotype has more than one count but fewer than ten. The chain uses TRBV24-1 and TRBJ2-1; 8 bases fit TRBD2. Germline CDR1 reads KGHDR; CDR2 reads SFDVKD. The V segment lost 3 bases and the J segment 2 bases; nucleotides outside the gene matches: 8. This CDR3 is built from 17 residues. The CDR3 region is CATSDTVAGPTYNEQFF. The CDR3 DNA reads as TGTGCCACCAGTGATACCGTAGCGGGGCCCACCTACAATGAGCAGTTCTTC.

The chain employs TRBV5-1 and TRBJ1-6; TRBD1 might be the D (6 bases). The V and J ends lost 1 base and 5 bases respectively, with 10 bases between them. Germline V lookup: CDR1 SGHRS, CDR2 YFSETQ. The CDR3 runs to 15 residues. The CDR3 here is CASSLLGDNNSPLHF. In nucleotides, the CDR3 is TGCGCCAGCAGCTTGTTGGGGGACAATAATTCACCCCTCCACTTT.

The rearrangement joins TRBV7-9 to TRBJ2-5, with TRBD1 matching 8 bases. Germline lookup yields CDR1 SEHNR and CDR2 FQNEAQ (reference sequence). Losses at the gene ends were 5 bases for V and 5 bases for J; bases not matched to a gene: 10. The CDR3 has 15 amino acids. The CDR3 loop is CASSRGQGLGETQYF. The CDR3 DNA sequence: TGTGCCAGCAGCCGCGGACAGGGTTTGGGGGAGACCCAGTACTTC.

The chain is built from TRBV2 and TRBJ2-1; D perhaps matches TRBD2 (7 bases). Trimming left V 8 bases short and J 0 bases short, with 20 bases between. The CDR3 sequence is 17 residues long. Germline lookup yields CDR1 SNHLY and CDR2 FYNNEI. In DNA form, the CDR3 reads TGTGCCAGCCGGTCCCGGGGGGCCATTAGCTCCTACAATGAGCAGTTCTTC. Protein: CASRSRGAISSYNEQFF. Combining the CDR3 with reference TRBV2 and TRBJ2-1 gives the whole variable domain EPEVTQTPSHQVTQMGQEVILRCVPISNHLYFYWYRQILGQKVEFLVSFYNNEISEKSEIFDDQFSVERPDGSNFTLKIRSTKLEDSAMYFCASRSRGAISSYNEQFFGPGTRLTVL.

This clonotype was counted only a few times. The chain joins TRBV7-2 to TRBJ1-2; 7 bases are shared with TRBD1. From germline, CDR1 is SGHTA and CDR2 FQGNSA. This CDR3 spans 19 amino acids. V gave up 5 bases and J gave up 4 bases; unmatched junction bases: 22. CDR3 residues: CASSLTIGQEKFGSYGYTF. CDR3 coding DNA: TGTGCCAGCAGCCTTACGATAGGACAGGAGAAGTTTGGATCCTATGGCTACACCTTC.

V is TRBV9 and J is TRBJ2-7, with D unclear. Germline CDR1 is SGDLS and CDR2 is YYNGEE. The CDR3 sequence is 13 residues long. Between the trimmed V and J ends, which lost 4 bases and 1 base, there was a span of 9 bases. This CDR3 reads CASSPPQSYEQYF. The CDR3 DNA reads TGTGCCAGCAGCCCCCCCCAATCCTACGAGCAGTACTTC.

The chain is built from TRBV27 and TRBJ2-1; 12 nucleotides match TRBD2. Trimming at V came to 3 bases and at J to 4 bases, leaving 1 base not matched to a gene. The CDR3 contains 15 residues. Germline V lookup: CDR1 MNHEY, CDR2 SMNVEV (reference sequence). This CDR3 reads CASSFGLAGYNEQFF. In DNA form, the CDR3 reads TGTGCCAGCAGTTTCGGACTAGCGGGATACAATGAGCAGTTCTTC.

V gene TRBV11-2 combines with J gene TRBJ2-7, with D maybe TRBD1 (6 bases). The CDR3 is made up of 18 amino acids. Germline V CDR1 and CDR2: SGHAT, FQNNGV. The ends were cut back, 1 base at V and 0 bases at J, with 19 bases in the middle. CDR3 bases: TGTGCCAGCAGCTTAGTTTCCCATTCCGGACAGAGCTCCTACGAGCAGTACTTC. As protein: CASSLVSHSGQSSYEQYF.

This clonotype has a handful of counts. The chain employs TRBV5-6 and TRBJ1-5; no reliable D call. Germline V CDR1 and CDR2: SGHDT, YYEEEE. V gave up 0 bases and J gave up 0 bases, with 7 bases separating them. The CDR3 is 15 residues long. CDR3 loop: CASSLVRNSNQPQHF. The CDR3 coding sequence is TGTGCCAGCAGCTTGGTACGGAATAGCAATCAGCCCCAGCATTTT.

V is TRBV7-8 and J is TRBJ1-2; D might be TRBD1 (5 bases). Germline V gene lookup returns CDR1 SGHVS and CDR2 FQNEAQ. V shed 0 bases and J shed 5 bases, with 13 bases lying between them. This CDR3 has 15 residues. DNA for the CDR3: TGTGCCAGCAGCTTAGCCGGGGGGATAGGATATGGCTACACCTTC. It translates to CASSLAGGIGYGYTF.

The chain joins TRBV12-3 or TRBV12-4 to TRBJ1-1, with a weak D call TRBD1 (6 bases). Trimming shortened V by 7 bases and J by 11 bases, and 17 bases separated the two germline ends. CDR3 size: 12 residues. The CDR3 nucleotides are TGTGCCAGCACCCTGGGGGGGCAGGCCGCTTTCTTT. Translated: CASTLGGQAAFF.

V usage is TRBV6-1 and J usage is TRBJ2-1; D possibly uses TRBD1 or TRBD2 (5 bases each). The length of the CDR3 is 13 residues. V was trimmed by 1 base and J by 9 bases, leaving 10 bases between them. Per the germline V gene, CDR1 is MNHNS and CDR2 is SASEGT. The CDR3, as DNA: TGTGCCAGCAGTGAAGAACTAGACAGTGAGCAGTTCTTC. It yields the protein CASSEELDSEQFF.

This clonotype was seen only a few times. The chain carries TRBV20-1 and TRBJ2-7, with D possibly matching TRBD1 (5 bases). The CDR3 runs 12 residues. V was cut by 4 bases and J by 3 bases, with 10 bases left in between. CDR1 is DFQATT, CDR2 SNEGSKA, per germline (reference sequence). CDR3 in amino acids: CSATPGFYEQYF. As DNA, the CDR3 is TGCAGTGCTACCCCAGGGTTCTACGAGCAGTACTTC.